This TCR beta chain stems from a study of early T cells in non-severe SARS-CoV-2 infection. This clonotype came up many times. As yet, its antigen is unknown. Per the germline V gene, CDR1 is ENHRY and CDR2 is SYGVKD. The CDR3 has 16 amino acids. V trimming: 10 bases; J trimming: 3 bases; junction bases outside the gene matches: 12. Findings and caveats of the study: Matching with VDJdb favored anti-spike CD8 responses (missing private and CD4 specificities).

MiXCR, applied by TCRdb to the 5' RACE reads, yields one record per CDR3 protein. The data contain about 22,000 distinct CDR3 sequences, under 4.5% of them singletons. Sequencing was done on a sample of whole blood. The receptor was isolated from an adult who was a healthcare worker with PCR-confirmed SARS-CoV-2 infection or an uninfected control (not recorded which). V is TRBV10-3 and J is TRBJ1-1; 12 bases agree with TRBD1. CDR3 region: CATDRGQGAGYTEAFF. Here the CDR3 DNA reads TGTGCCACCGATCGGGGACAGGGGGCGGGCTACACTGAAGCTTTCTTT.